These 12 T cell receptor beta chains were sequenced from one sample in a study of naive and memory T cell subsets. Study-wide results and limits: Naive repertoires, especially CD8, held a few larger clonotypes, possibly memory cells re-expressing CD45RA.

No antigen is known for these receptors. Both TRBC1 and TRBC2 were covered by a beta constant-region primer of two equimolar oligonucleotides. Four rounds of PCR amplified the ligated cDNA using nested alpha and beta constant-region primers plus SP2. TCRdb re-analysed the UMI-ligation and nested PCR reads in MiXCR, keeping a single row per CDR3 protein. The table includes approximately 90,000 distinct CDR3 sequences, approximately 10% detected once. The sample consisted of naive CD4+ T cells from blood. These receptor sequences come from a human donor in good health.

This clonotype was seen a few times. The chain combines TRBV12-3 or TRBV12-4 with TRBJ2-7; D is uncertain. The CDR3 spans 14 residues. V gave up 5 bases and J gave up 0 bases, with 11 bases separating them. The CDR3: CASSPRQTSYEQYF. CDR3 in DNA: TGTGCCAGCAGTCCCCGCCAGACCTCCTACGAGCAGTACTTC.

The chain employs TRBV28 and TRBJ1-2; 9 bases align to TRBD1. The CDR3 sequence is 13 residues long. The germline gives CDR1 MDHEN, CDR2 SYDVKM. CDR3 amino acids: CAAGGQGWRGYTF. CDR3 nucleotides: TGTGCTGCCGGCGGACAGGGGTGGCGTGGCTACACCTTC.

This clonotype has a count of ten or more. The rearrangement uses TRBV5-4 and TRBJ2-1; TRBD2 might be the D (5 bases). Germline assignment: CDR1 SGHNT and CDR2 YYREEE (reference sequence). This CDR3 is built from 17 residues. The V and J ends lost 3 bases and 6 bases respectively, with 22 bases between them. The CDR3 DNA is TGTGCCAGCAGCTGGACCAAACTAGGTGGGCAACCCAATGAGCAGTTCTTC. Its protein product is CASSWTKLGGQPNEQFF.

This clonotype was detected only a few times. The chain employs TRBV20-1 and TRBJ2-2, with TRBD1 identical over 10 bases. V shed 6 bases and J 3 bases; nucleotides not matched to a gene: 4. The CDR3 totals 14 residues. Per the germline V gene, CDR1 is DFQATT and CDR2 is SNEGSKA (reference sequence). The CDR3 nucleotides are TGCAGTGCCAAGACAGGGGGCTACACCGGGGAGCTGTTTTTT. It yields the protein CSAKTGGYTGELFF.

In this sample, this clonotype turned up a few times. The genes are TRBV15 and TRBJ2-5; 11 nucleotides align to TRBD2. This CDR3 spans 19 amino acids. Germline trimming cut 2 bases from V and 2 bases from J; bases unmatched to any gene: 13. Germline V lookup: CDR1 LNHNV, CDR2 YYDKDF (reference sequence). The CDR3 loop is CATSRPLGRTSGLQETQYF. The CDR3 DNA follows: TGTGCCACCAGCAGACCCCTTGGAAGGACTAGCGGGCTACAAGAGACCCAGTACTTC.

This clonotype was seen a handful of times. CDR3 residues: CSARGDRIYGYTF. The DNA for the CDR3 is TGCAGTGCTAGGGGCGACAGGATCTATGGCTACACCTTC. The chain recombines TRBV20-1 with TRBJ1-2, with a tentative D call TRBD1 (6 bases). The CDR3 sequence is 13 residues long. The V gene's germline CDR1 is DFQATT and CDR2 SNEGSKA (reference sequence). V lost 3 bases and J 4 bases, leaving 12 bases between the germline ends.

The table lists this clonotype with a few counts. The chain couples TRBV19 to TRBJ2-1, with TRBD2 identical over 9 bases. V was clipped by 6 bases and J by 5 bases; unmatched bases: 5. Germline CDR1 is LNHDA and CDR2 is SQIVND (reference sequence). The CDR3 has 14 residues. Written as DNA, the CDR3 is TGTGCCAGTAGGAGCGGGGGGCTTAACAATGAGCAGTTCTTC. It yields the protein CASRSGGLNNEQFF.

This clonotype was seen a handful of times. The chain combines TRBV2 with TRBJ1-5; possibly TRBD1 for D (6 bases). Between the trimmed V and J ends, which lost 5 bases and 2 bases, there was a span of 13 bases. Germline V CDR1 and CDR2: SNHLY, FYNNEI. The CDR3 has 15 residues. The CDR3 nucleotides read TGTGCCAGCAGTACAGGGATTCTAGGCAATCAGCCCCAGCATTTT. It translates to CASSTGILGNQPQHF.

This clonotype has more than one count but fewer than ten. This chain joins TRBV11-2 and TRBJ1-6; 8 nucleotides line up with TRBD1. The CDR3 totals 15 residues. Germline V lookup: CDR1 SGHAT, CDR2 FQNNGV. Germline trimming cut 5 bases from V and 7 bases from J; bases unmatched to any gene: 7. The CDR3 DNA sequence: TGTGCCAGCAGCCATTCCGGGACAGGAAATTCACCCCTCCACTTT. It codes for CASSHSGTGNSPLHF.

This clonotype has at least ten counts. CDR3 region: CASTQIEGYEQYF. CDR3 sequence (DNA): TGTGCCAGCACTCAGATCGAGGGGTACGAGCAGTACTTC. This sequence joins TRBV6-2 or TRBV6-3 and TRBJ2-7; either TRBD1 or TRBD2 may supply D (5 bases each). This CDR3 is built from 13 residues. The V and J ends lost 7 bases and 4 bases respectively, with 14 bases between them. Per germline, CDR1 MNHEY and CDR2 SVGEGT.

The chain employs TRBV19 and TRBJ2-1, with TRBD2 identical over 9 bases. After removal of 6 bases from V and 3 bases from J, the junction contained 6 bases not matched to a gene. Per the germline V gene, CDR1 is LNHDA and CDR2 is SQIVND (reference sequence). The CDR3 is 15 residues long. CDR3 protein: CASRTSGQNYNEQFF. CDR3 sequence (DNA): TGTGCCAGTAGGACTAGCGGCCAAAACTACAATGAGCAGTTCTTC.

The CDR3 here is CASSYQLNRGGNNQPQHF. CDR3 bases: TGTGCCAGCAGTTATCAACTAAACCGGGGAGGGAACAATCAGCCCCAGCATTTT. V usage is TRBV6-2 or TRBV6-3 and J usage is TRBJ1-5; no definite D call. Trimming removed 3 bases at V and 3 bases at J, with 21 bases between. The germline gives CDR1 MNHEY, CDR2 SVGEGT. CDR3 length: 18 amino acids.